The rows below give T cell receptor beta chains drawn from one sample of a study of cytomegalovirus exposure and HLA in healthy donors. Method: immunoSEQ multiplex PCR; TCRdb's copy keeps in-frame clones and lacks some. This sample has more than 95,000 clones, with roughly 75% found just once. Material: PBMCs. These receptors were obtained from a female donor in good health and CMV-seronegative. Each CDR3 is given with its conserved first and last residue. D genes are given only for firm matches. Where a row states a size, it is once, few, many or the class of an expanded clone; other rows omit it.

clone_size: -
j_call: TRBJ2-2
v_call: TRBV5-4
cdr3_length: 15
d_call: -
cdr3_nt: TGTGCCAGCAGCTTGGGCGGGACGGGCACCGGGGAGCTGTTTTTT
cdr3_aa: CASSLGGTGTGELFF

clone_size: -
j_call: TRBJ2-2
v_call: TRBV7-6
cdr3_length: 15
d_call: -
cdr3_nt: TGTGCCAGCAGCTTAGCGGCGGGTGTCACCGGGGAGCTGTTTTTT
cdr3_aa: CASSLAAGVTGELFF

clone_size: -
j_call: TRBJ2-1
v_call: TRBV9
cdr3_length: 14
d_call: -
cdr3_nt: TGTGCCAGCAGCGCCACTTCGATCGGTAGTGAGCAGTTCTTC
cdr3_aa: CASSATSIGSEQFF

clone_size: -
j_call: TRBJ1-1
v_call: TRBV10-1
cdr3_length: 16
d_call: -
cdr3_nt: TGCGCCAGCAGTGAGTCGAAGGACAGAATGAACACTGAAGCTTTCTTT
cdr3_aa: CASSESKDRMNTEAFF

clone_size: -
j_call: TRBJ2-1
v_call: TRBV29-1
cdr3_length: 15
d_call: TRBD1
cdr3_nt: TGCAGCGTGGGGGTAGGGGACAGCCCTTTTAATGAGCAGTTCTTC
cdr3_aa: CSVGVGDSPFNEQFF

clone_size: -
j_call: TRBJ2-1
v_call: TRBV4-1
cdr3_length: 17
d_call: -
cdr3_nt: TGCGCCAGCAGCCAAGTTTTTAAGCGGGCTGACTACAATGAGCAGTTCTTC
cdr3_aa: CASSQVFKRADYNEQFF

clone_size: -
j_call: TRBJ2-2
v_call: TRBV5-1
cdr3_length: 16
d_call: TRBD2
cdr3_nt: TGCGCCAGCAGCTTGGTGCTAGCGGGAAACACCGGGGAGCTGTTTTTT
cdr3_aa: CASSLVLAGNTGELFF

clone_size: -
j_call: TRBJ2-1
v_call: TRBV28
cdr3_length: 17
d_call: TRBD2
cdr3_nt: TGTGCCAGCGTAGCGGGAGGGCCGCCTTTCGCCTACAATGAGCAGTTCTTC
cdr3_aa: CASVAGGPPFAYNEQFF

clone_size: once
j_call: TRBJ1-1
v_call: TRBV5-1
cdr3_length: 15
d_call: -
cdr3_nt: TGCGCCAGCAGCCAGCAGGGAGGGGTGGTCCCTGAAGCTTTCTTT
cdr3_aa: CASSQQGGVVPEAFF

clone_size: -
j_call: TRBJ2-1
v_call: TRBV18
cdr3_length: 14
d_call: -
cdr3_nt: TGTGCCAGCTCACCAGACAGTAACTACAATGAGCAGTTCTTC
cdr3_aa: CASSPDSNYNEQFF

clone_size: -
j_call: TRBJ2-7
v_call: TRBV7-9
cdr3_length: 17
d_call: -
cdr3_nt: TGTGCCAGCAGCTTAGTATGGATCCAGGACAGCTCCTACGAGCAGTACTTC
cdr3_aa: CASSLVWIQDSSYEQYF

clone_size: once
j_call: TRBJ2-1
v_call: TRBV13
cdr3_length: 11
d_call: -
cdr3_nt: TGTGCCAGCACCAACGGCAATGAGCAGTTCTTC
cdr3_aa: CASTNGNEQFF

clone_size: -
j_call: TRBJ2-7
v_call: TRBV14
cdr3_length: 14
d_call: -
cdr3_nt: TGTGCCAGCAGCTTAGGGGGGGGAGCCTACGAGCAGTACTTC
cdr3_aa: CASSLGGGAYEQYF

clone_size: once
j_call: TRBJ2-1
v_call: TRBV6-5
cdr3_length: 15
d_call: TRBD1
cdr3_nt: TGTGCCAGCAGCCCGGGACAGGGAGACTACAATGAGCAGTTCTTC
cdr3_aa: CASSPGQGDYNEQFF

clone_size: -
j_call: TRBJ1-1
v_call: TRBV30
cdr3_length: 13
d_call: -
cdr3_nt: TGTGCCTGGAGTGTATTTCGGGGCACTGAAGCTTTCTTT
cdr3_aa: CAWSVFRGTEAFF

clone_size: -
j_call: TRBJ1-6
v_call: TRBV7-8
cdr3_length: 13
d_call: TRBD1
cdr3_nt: TGTGCCAGCAGCGGACAGGGGATTTCACCCCTCCACTTT
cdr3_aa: CASSGQGISPLHF

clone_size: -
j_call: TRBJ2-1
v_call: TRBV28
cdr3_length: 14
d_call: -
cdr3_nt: TGTGCCAGCAGCTACCAGCGTTCATACAATGAGCAGTTCTTC
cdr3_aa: CASSYQRSYNEQFF

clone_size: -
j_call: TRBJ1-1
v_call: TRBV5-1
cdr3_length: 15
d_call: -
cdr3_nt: TGCGCCAGCAGCTTCGGAGGGTTTTCGAACACTGAAGCTTTCTTT
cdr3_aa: CASSFGGFSNTEAFF

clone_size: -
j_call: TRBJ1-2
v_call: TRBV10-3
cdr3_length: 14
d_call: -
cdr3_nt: TGTGCCATCAGTGAAAGTCAGGGGAACTATGGCTACACCTTC
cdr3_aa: CAISESQGNYGYTF

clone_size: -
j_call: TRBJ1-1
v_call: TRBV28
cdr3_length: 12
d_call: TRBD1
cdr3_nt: TGTGCCAGCAGTTTAGACAGGGGGCGTGCTTTCTTT
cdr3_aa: CASSLDRGRAFF

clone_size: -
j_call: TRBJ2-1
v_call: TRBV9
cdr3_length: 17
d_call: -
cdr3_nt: TGTGCCAGCAGCGCCAGCCTCCTAGGGAGCTCCTACAATGAGCAGTTCTTC
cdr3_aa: CASSASLLGSSYNEQFF

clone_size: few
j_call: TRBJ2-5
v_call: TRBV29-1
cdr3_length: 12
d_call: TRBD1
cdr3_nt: TGCAGCGCGGGGACAGGGGGAGAGACCCAGTACTTC
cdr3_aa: CSAGTGGETQYF

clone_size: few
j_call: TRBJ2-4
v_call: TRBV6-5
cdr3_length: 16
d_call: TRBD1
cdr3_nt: TGTGCCAGCAGTTACGGCCCAATTACAGGGGGGAACAGTCAGTACTTC
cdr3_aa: CASSYGPITGGNSQYF

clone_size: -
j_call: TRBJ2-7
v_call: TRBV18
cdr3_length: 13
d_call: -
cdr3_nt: TGTGCCAGCTCACCCCCCAACTCCTACGAGCAGTACTTC
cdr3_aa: CASSPPNSYEQYF

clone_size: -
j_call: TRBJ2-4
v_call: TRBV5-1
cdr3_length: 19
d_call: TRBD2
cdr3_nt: TGCGCCAGCAGCGACGGACTAGCGGGGGCGCCGGGGGCCAAAAACATTCAGTACTTC
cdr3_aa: CASSDGLAGAPGAKNIQYF

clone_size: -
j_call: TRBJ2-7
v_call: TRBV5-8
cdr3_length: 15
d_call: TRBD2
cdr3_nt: TGTGCCAGCAGCCCCCCCCGGGGACTAGAGGACGAGCAGTACTTC
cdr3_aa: CASSPPRGLEDEQYF

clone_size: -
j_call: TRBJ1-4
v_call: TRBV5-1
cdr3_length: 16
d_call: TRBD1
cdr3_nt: TGCGCCAGCACGCTACCGACAGGGAGTCAGAATGAAAAACTGTTTTTT
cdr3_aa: CASTLPTGSQNEKLFF

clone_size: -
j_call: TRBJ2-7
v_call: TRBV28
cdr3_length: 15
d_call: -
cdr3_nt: TGTGCCAGCAGCTCTCAGGACTACAGCTCCTACGAGCAGTACTTC
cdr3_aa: CASSSQDYSSYEQYF

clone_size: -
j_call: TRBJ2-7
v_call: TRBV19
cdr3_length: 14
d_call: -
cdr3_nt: TGTGCCAGGAAAACCCTCGGGGGTAGGAACGAGCAGTACTTC
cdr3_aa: CARKTLGGRNEQYF

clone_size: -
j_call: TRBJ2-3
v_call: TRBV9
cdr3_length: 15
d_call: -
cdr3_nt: TGTGCCAGCAGCGTAGCTAACCTGATCACAGATACGCAGTATTTT
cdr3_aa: CASSVANLITDTQYF

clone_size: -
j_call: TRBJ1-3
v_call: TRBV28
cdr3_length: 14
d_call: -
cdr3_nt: TGTGCCAGCAGTTTACCTCGCTCTGGAAACACCATATATTTT
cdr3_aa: CASSLPRSGNTIYF

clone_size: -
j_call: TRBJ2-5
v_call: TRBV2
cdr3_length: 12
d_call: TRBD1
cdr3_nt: TGTGCCAACGACAGGGTGGGGGAGACCCAGTACTTC
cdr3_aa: CANDRVGETQYF

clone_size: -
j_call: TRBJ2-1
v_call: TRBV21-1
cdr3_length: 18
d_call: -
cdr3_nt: TGTGCCAGCACCCCGGGACTAGCGGGGGGGGGCTCCTACAATGAGCAGTTCTTC
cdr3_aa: CASTPGLAGGGSYNEQFF

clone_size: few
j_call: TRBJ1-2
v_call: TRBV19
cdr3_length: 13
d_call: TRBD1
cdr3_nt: TGTGCCAGTAGTGGGACAGGGGGCTATGGCTACACCTTC
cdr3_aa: CASSGTGGYGYTF

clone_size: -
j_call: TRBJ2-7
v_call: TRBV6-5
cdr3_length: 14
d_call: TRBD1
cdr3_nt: TGTGCCAGCAGTTACGGGACAGTGAAAGACGAGCAGTACTTC
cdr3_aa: CASSYGTVKDEQYF

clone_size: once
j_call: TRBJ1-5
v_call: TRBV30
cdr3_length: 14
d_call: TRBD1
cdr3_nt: TGTGCCTGGAGTCGGGACAGGGGGAATCAGCCCCAGCATTTT
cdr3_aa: CAWSRDRGNQPQHF

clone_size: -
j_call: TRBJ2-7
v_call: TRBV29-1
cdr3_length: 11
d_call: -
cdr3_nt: TGCAGCGTCTCGGACAGATACGAGCAGTACTTC
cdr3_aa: CSVSDRYEQYF

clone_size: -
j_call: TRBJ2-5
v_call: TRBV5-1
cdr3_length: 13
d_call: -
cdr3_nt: TGCGCCAGCAGAGGGCAGGGTGAAGAGACCCAGTACTTC
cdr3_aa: CASRGQGEETQYF

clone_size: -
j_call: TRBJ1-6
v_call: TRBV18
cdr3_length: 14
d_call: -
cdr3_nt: TGTGCCAGCTCACCAACCAGGGATAATTCACCCCTCCACTTT
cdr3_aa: CASSPTRDNSPLHF

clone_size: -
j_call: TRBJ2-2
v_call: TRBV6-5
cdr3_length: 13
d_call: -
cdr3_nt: TGTGCCAGCAGTCCCTCAGCGACCGGGGAGCTGTTTTTT
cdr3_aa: CASSPSATGELFF